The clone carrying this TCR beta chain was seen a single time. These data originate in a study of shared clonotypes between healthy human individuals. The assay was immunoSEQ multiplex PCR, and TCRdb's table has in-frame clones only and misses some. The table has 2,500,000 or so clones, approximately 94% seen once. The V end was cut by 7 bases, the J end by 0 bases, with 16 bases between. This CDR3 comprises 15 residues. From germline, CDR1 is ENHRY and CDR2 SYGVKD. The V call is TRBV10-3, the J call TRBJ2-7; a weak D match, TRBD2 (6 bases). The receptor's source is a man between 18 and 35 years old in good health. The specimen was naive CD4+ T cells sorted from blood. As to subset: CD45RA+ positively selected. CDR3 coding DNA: TGTGCCATCACCCCCGGGGTAGCGGACTCCTACGAGCAGTACTTC. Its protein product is CAITPGVADSYEQYF.